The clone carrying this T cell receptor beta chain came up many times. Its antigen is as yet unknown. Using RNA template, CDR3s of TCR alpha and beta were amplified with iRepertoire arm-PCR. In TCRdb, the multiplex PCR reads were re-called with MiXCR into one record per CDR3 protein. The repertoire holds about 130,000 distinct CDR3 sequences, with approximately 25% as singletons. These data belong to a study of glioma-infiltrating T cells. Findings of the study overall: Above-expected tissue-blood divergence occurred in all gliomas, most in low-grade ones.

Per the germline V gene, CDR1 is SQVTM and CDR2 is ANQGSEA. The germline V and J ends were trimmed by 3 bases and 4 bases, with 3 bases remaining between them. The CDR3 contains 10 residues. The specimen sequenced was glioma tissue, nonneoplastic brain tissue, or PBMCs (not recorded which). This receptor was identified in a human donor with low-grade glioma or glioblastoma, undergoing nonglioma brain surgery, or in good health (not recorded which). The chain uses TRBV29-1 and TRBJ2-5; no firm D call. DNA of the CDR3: TGCAGCGTTGAGCGAGAGACCCAGTACTTC. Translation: CSVERETQYF.